The clone carrying this T cell receptor beta chain was detected only a few times. Its antigen is not known. Germline V CDR1 and CDR2: MNHNY, SVGAGI (reference sequence). The CDR3 sequence is 16 residues long. The V gene lost 0 bases and the J gene lost 3 bases, with 15 bases spanning the gap. Amplification yielded TCR beta CDR3 regions, with RNA transcripts as the source. The HTBI set primed first-round TCR CDR3 RT-PCR. MiXCR, applied by TCRdb to the multiplex PCR reads, yields one record per CDR3 protein. The table lists hundreds of thousands of distinct CDR3 sequences, 35% to 55% of them singletons. This specimen comes from a study of T cells in Graves' hyperthyroidism and ophthalmopathy. Study results and caveats: Blood also held most thyroid clonotypes expanded beyond 0.001.

The chain joins TRBV6-6 to TRBJ2-7, with a weak D call TRBD2 (6 bases). The origin of this receptor is a woman under 30 with Graves' hyperthyroidism. The material sequenced was peripheral blood or thyroid tissue (not recorded which). CDR3 sequence: CASSYSGWDSGYEQYF. DNA of the CDR3: TGTGCCAGCAGTTACTCGGGTTGGGACTCGGGCTACGAGCAGTACTTC.